This T cell receptor beta chain stems from a study of siplizumab effects on memory and regulatory T cells. Study observations and caveats: With siplizumab, mappable alloreactive CD4+ clones averaged approximately 70% Treg-derived, versus less than 35% in controls.

TCR templates, roughly 96,000 per sample, were assayed. Profiling relied on immunoSEQ multiplex PCR, and the TCRdb table lists in-frame clones only, not all of them. The sample lists approximately 110,000 clones, about 90% seen once, with 0.65% to 0.9% in the top ten. Note on this clone: Its antigen is currently unknown.

The CDR3 spans 14 residues. Trimming cost V 4 bases and J 8 bases; bases outside gene matches: 8. Looked up from germline, CDR1 is SGDLS and CDR2 is YYNGEE. Source material: Tregs sorted from blood. This TCR was sampled from a human donor in good health. This rearrangement joins TRBV9 to TRBJ2-1; 8 bases are a match to TRBD1. Here the CDR3 reads CASSKGQAYDEQFF. The CDR3 nucleotides are TGTGCCAGCAGCAAGGGACAGGCGTACGATGAGCAGTTCTTC.